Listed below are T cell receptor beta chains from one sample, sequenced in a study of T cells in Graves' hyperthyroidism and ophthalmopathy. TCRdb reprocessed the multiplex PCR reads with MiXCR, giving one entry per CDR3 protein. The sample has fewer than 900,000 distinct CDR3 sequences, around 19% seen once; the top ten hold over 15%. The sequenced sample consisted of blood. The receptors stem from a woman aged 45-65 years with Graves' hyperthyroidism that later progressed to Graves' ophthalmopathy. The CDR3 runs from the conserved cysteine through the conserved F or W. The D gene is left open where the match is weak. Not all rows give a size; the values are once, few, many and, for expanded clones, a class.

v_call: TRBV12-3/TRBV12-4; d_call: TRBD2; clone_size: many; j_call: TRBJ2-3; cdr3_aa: CASVLGLAGGDTQYF; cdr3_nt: TGTGCCAGCGTTCTGGGGTTAGCGGGTGGAGATACGCAGTATTTT
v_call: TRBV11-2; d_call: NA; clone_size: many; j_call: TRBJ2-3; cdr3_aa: CASSGRTLRGTDTQYF; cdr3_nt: TGTGCCAGCAGCGGCCGGACCCTTAGGGGTACAGATACGCAGTATTTT
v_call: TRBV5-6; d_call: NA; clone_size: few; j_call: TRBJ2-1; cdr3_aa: CASSLGHGAYNEQFF; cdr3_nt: TGTGCCAGCAGCTTGGGACACGGCGCCTACAATGAGCAGTTCTTC
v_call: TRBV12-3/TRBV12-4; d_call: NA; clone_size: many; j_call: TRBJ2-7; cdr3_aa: CASSLSSTTYEQYF; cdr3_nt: TGTGCCAGCAGTTTAAGTTCCACTACCTACGAGCAGTACTTC
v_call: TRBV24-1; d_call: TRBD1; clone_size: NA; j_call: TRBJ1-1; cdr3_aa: CATSDSRTGSTEAFF; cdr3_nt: TGTGCCACCAGTGATTCCCGGACAGGGTCCACTGAAGCTTTCTTT
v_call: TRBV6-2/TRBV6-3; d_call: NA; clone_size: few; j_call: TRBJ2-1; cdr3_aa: CASSYSGDEQFF; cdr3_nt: TGTGCCAGCAGTTACTCGGGGGATGAGCAGTTCTTC
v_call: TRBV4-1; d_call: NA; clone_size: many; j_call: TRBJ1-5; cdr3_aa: CASSHGRRDQPQHF; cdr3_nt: TGCGCCAGCAGCCATGGGCGTCGGGATCAGCCCCAGCATTTT
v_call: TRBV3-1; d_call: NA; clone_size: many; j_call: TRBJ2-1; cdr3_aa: CASSHNSLPEQFF; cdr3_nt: TGTGCCAGCAGCCACAATTCTCTGCCAGAGCAGTTCTTC
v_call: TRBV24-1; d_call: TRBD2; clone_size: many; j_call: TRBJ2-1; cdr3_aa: CATSAEKRSSGRLNEQFF; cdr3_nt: TGTGCCACCAGTGCCGAAAAACGATCTAGCGGGAGGCTGAATGAGCAGTTCTTC
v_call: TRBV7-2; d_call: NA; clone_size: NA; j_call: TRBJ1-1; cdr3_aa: CASSLGVARYTEAFF; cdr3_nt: TGTGCCAGCAGCTTAGGGGTGGCTCGTTACACTGAAGCTTTCTTT
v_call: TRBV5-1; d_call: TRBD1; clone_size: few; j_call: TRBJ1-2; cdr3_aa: CASSSLRDRGHGYTF; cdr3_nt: TGCGCCAGCAGCTCCCTCCGGGACAGGGGACATGGCTACACCTTC
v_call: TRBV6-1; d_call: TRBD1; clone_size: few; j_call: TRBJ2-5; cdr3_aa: CASQKRTGDGETQYF; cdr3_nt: TGTGCCAGCCAGAAACGGACAGGGGACGGGGAGACCCAGTACTTC
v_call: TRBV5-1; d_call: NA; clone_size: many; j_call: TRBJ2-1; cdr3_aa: CASSLLEGEFNEQFF; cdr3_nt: TGCGCCAGCAGCTTGCTTGAGGGGGAGTTCAATGAGCAGTTCTTC
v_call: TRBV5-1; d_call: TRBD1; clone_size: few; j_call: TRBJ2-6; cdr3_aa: CASSPMGVTGPFSGANVLTF; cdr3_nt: TGCGCCAGCAGCCCAATGGGGGTGACAGGGCCATTCTCTGGGGCCAACGTCCTGACTTTC
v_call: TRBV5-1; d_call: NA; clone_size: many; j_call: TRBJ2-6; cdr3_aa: CASSLRQAGANVLTF; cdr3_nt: TGCGCCAGCAGCTTGAGACAGGCTGGGGCCAACGTCCTGACTTTC
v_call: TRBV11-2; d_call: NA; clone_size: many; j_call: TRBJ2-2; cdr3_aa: CASSLDSYTGELFF; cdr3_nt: TGTGCCAGCAGCTTGGACAGCTACACCGGGGAGCTGTTTTTT
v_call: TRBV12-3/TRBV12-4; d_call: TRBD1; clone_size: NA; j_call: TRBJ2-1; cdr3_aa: CATDRGPYNEQFF; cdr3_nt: TGTGCCACGGACAGGGGTCCCTACAATGAGCAGTTCTTC
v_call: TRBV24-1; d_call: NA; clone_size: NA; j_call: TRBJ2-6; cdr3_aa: CATGDSGPYSSGANVLTF; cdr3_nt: TGTGCCACCGGTGACTCGGGTCCTTATAGCTCTGGGGCCAACGTCCTGACTTTC
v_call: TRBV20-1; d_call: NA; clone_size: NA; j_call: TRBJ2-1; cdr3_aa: CSAREGDEQFF; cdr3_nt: TGCAGTGCTAGGGAGGGCGATGAGCAGTTCTTC
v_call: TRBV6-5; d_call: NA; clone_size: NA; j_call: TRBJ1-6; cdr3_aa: CASSYSTGMYNSPLHF; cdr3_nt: TGTGCCAGCAGTTACTCGACCGGGATGTATAATTCACCCCTCCACTTT
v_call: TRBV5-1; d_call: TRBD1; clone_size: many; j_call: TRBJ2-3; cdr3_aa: CASSRRVGTGVIDTQYF; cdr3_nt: TGCGCCAGCAGTCGCCGCGTTGGGACAGGGGTAATAGATACGCAGTATTTT
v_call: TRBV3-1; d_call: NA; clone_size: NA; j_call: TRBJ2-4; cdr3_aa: CASSQGQIGSLNIQYF; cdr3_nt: TGTGCCAGCAGCCAAGGACAGATCGGGTCTTTAAACATTCAGTACTTC
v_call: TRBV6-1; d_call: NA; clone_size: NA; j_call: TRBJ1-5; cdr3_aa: CASRQGTSNQPQHF; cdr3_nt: TGTGCCAGCAGACAGGGTACTAGCAATCAGCCCCAGCATTTT
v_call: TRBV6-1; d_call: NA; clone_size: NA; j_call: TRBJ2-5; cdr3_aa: CASSPQGSTQETQYF; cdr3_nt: TGTGCCAGCAGTCCGCAGGGGAGCACCCAAGAGACCCAGTACTTC
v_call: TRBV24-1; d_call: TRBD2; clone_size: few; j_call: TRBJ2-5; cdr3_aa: CATSDYPGTSEQTQYF; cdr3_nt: TGTGCCACCAGTGATTACCCGGGGACTAGCGAACAGACCCAGTACTTC
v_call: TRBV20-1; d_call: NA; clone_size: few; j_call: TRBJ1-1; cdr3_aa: CSAEVNTEAFF; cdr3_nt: TGCAGTGCGGAGGTTAACACTGAAGCTTTCTTT
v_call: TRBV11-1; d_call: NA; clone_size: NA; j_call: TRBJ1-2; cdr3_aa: CASSSLGAEGPYGYTF; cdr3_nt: TGTGCCAGCAGCTCGCTCGGCGCAGAAGGACCCTATGGCTACACCTTC
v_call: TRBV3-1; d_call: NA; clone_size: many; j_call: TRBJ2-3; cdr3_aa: CASSQGLRPTDTQYF; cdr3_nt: TGTGCCAGCAGCCAAGGTCTGAGGCCTACCGATACGCAGTATTTT
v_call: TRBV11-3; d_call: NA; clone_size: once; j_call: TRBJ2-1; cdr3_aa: CASSYREQDEQFF; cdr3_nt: TGTGCCAGCAGCTATCGAGAACAGGATGAGCAGTTCTTC
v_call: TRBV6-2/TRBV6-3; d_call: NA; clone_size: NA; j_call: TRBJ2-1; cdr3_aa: CASSYSKAGNEQFF; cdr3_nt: TGTGCCAGCAGTTACTCGAAAGCTGGGAATGAGCAGTTCTTC
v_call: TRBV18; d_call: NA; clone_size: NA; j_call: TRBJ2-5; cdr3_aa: CASSPPYFQETQYF; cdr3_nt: TGTGCCAGCTCACCACCGTATTTCCAAGAGACCCAGTACTTC
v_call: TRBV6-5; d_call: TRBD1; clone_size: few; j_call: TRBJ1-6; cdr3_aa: CASSYMGQGNSPLHF; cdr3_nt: TGTGCCAGCAGTTACATGGGACAGGGTAATTCACCCCTCCACTTT